This T cell receptor (beta chain) is from a study of shared clonotypes between healthy human individuals. Profiling relied on immunoSEQ multiplex PCR, and the TCRdb table lists in-frame clones only, not all of them. The sample includes approximately 640,000 clones, around 72% seen only once; the top ten take around 1.8%. This clone was picked up a small number of times. The junction had 2 bases not matched to a gene; V was cut back by 4 bases and J by 1 base. The CDR3 consists of 14 residues. Germline V gene lookup returns CDR1 SQVTM and CDR2 ANQGSEA. The chain uses TRBV29-1 and TRBJ2-1; 9 bases agree with TRBD2. Sequencing was performed on memory CD4+ T cells sorted from blood. Subset meaning: CD45RA-negative fraction. This clonotype was obtained from a woman aged 25 to 39 in good health. CDR3 protein: CSVGTSESYNEQFF. As DNA, the CDR3 is TGCAGCGTTGGGACTAGCGAATCCTACAATGAGCAGTTCTTC.